This TCR beta chain was sequenced for a study of T cells after posttransplantation cyclophosphamide. Study observations and caveats: TRB clonality was highly associated with recipient CMV seropositivity and reactivation. Blood and skin or GI T cell repertoires showed limited TRB overlap.

For this clone: Its antigen is not identified. Sequence at one end of the junction differs from germline and may be a read error.

Clones were sequenced by immunoSEQ multiplex PCR, and TCRdb holds only the in-frame ones, with some missing. This table has fewer than 60,000 clones, roughly 94% appearing once. CDR3 size: 15 residues. CDR1 and CDR2 from the germline V gene are LNHDA and SQIVND (reference sequence). Sequencing input: PBMCs. The TCR originated in a woman in her twenties or thirties in good health and a related stem cell transplant donor. The chain combines TRBV19 with TRBJ2-2; possible D gene TRBD1, 6 bases. CDR3 amino acids: CASSGWTVNTGELLF. CDR3 bases: TGTGCCAGTAGTGGGTGGACAGTGAACACCGGGGAGCTGCTTTTT.